This T cell receptor beta chain came from a study of response to subunit inactivated influenza vaccine. MiXCR, run by TCRdb on the RT-PCR reads, gives a single entry per CDR3 protein. The sample has 450,000 to 600,000 distinct CDR3 sequences; 7.2% are singletons. This clonotype was detected only a few times. The CDR3 runs to 17 residues. The germline V gene has CDR1 KGHDR and CDR2 SFDVKD. V gave up 0 bases and J gave up 6 bases; unmatched junction bases: 10. Sequences were derived from PBMCs from blood, sampled less than 30 months after vaccination. This clonotype was sampled from a man in his fifties or sixties who received an inactivated influenza vaccine. The V gene is TRBV24-1, the J gene TRBJ2-3, with 8 bases aligning to TRBD1. The CDR3 bases are TGTGCCACCAGTGATTTGCCCGTGAGACAGGGGTCGGATACGCAGTATTTT. Encoded protein: CATSDLPVRQGSDTQYF.